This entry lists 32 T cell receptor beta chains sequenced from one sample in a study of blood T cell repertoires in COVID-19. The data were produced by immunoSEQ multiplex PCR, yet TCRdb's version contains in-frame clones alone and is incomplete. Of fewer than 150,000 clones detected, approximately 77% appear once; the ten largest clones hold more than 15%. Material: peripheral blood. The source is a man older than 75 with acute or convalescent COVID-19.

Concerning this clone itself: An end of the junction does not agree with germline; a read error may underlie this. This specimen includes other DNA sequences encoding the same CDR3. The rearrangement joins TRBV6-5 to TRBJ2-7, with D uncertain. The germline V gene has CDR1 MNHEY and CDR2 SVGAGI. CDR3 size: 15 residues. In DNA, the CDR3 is TGCGCCAGCATCTTAATTACCACAGATTTCTACGAGCAGTACTTC. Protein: CASILITTDFYEQYF.

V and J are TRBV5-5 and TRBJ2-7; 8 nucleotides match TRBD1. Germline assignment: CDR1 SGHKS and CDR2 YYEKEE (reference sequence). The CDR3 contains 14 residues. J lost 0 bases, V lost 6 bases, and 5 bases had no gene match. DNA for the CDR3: TGTGCCAGCACCCCGGGACAGGTCTCCTACGAGCAGTACTTC. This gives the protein CASTPGQVSYEQYF.

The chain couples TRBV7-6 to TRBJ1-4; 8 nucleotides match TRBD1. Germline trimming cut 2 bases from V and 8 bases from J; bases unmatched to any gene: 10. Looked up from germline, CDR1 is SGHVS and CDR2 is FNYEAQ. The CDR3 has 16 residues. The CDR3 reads CASSLIPPTGEEKLFF. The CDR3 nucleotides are TGTGCCAGCAGCTTAATCCCGCCGACAGGGGAAGAAAAACTGTTTTTT. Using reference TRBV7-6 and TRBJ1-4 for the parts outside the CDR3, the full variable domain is GAGVSQSPRYKVTKRGQDVALRCDPISGHVSLYWYRQALGQGPEFLTYFNYEAQQDKSGLPNDRFSAERPEGSISTLTIQRTEQRDSAMYRCASSLIPPTGEEKLFFGSGTQLSVL.

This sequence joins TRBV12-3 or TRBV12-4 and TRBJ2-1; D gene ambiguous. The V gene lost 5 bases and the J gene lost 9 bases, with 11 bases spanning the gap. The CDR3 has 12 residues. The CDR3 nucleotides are TGTGCCAGCAGTCAGGAACGGATTGAGCAGTTCTTC. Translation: CASSQERIEQFF.

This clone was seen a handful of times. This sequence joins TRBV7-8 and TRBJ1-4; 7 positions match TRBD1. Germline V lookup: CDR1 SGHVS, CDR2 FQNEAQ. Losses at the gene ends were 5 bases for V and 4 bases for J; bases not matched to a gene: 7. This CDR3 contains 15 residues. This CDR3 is CASSRWDSNNEKLFF. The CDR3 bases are TGTGCCAGCAGCCGGTGGGACAGTAATAATGAAAAACTGTTTTTT.

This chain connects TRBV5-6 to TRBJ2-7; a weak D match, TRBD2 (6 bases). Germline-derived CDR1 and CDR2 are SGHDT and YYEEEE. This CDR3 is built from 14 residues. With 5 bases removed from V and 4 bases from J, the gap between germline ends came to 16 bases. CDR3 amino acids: CASSLGPGLYEQYF. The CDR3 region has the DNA TGTGCCAGCAGTCTCGGACCGGGACTTTACGAGCAGTACTTC. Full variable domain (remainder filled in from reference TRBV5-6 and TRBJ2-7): DAGVTQSPTHLIKTRGQQVTLRCSPKSGHDTVSWYQQALGQGPQFIFQYYEEEERQRGNFPDRFSGHQFPNYSSELNVNALLLGDSALYLCASSLGPGLYEQYFGPGTRLTVT.

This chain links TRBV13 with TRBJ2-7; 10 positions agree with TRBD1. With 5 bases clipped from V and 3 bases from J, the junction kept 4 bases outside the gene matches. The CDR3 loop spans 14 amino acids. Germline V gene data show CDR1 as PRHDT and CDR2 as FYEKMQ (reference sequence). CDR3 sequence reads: CASSPGQGDYEQYF. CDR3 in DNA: TGTGCCAGCAGCCCCGGACAGGGGGACTACGAGCAGTACTTC.

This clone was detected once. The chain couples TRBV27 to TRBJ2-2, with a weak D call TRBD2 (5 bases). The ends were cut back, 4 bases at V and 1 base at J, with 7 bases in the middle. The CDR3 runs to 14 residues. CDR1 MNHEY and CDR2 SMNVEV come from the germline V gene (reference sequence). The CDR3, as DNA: TGTGCCAGCAGTTCCGGGGTGAACACCGGGGAGCTGTTTTTT. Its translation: CASSSGVNTGELFF.

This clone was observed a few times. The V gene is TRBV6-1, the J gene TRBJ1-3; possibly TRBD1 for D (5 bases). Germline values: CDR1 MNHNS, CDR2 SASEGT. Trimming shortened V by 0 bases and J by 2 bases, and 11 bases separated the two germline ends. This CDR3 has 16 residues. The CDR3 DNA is TGTGCCAGCAGTGAAGCGCTTTCCAGGGCTGGAAACACCATATATTTT. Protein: CASSEALSRAGNTIYF.

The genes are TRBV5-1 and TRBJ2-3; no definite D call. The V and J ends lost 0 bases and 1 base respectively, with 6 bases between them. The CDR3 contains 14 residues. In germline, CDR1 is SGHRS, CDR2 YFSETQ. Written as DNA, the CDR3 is TGCGCCAGCAGCTTGGGTCGCGGCACAGATACGCAGTATTTT. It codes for CASSLGRGTDTQYF.

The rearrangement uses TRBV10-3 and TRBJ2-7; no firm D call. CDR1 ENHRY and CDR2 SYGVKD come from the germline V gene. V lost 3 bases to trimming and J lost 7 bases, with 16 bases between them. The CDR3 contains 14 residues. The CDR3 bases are TGTGCCATCAGTGATACTTCTCCTGCGCGGGAGCAGTACTTC. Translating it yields CAISDTSPAREQYF.

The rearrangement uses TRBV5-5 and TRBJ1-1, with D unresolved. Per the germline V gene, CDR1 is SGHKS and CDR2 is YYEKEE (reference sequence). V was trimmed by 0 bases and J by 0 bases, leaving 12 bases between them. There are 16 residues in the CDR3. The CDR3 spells CASSLGMEIMNTEAFF. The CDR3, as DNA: TGTGCCAGCAGCTTGGGGATGGAGATCATGAACACTGAAGCTTTCTTT.

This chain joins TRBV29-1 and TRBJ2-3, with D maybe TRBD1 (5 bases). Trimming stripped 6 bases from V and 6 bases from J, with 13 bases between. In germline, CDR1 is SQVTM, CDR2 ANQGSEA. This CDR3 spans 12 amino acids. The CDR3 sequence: CSVGQGGDTQYF. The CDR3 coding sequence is TGCAGCGTAGGCCAGGGCGGCGATACGCAGTATTTT.

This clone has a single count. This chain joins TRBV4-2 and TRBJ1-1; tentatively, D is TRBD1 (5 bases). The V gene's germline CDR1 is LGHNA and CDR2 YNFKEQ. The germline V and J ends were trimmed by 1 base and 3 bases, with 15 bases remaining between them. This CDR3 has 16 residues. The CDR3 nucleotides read TGTGCCAGCAGCCAAGGGTTTGCAGGGAAAGACACTGAAGCTTTCTTT. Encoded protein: CASSQGFAGKDTEAFF.

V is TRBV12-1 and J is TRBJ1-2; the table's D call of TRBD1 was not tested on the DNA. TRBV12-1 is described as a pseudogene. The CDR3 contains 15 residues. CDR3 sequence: CASSFGGQRNYGYTF. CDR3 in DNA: TGTGCCAGCAGCTTTGGAGGACAGAGAAACTATGGCTACACCTTC.

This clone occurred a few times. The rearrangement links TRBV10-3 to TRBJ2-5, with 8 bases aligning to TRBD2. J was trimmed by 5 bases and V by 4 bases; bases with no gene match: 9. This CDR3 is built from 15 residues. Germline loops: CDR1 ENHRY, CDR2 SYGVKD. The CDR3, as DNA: TGTGCCATCAGTGGTGGACTAGCCGATGGGGAGACCCAGTACTTC. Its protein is CAISGGLADGETQYF.

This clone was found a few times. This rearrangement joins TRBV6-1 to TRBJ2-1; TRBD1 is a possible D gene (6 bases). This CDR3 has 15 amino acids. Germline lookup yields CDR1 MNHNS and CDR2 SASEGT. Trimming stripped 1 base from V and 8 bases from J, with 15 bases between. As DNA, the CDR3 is TGTGCCAGCAGTGAAGGACGGCAGGGGATCGATGAGCAGTTCTTC. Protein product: CASSEGRQGIDEQFF.

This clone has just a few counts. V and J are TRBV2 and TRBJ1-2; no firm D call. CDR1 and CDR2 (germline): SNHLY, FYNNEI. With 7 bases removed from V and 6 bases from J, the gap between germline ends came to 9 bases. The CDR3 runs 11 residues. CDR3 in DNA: TGTGCCAGCACGTCCCGGGATGGCTACACCTTC. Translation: CASTSRDGYTF.

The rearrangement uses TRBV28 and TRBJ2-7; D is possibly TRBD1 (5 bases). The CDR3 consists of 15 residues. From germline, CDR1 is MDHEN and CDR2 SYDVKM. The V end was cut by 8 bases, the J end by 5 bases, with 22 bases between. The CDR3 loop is CASAFGGRAPDEQYF. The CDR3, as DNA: TGTGCCAGCGCCTTCGGCGGCAGGGCCCCTGACGAGCAGTACTTC.

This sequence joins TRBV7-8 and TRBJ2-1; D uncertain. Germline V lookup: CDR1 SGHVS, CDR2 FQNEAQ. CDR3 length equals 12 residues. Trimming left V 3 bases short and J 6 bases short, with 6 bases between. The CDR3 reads CASSLRFNEQFF. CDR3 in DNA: TGTGCCAGCAGCTTGCGGTTCAATGAGCAGTTCTTC.

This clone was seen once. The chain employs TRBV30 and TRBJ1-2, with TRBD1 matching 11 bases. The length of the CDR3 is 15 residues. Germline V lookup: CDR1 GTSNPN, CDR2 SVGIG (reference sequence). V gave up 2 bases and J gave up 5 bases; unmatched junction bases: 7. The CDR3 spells CAWSRAGTGGYGYTF. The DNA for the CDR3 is TGTGCCTGGAGTCGCGCCGGGACAGGGGGTTATGGCTACACCTTC.

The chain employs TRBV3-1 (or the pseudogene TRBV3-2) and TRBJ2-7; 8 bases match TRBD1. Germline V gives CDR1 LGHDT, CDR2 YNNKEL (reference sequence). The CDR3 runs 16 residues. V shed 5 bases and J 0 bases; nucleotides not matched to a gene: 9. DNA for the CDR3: TGTGCCAGCAGCTTGACGGACAGGGCCCCCTCCTACGAGCAGTACTTC. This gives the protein CASSLTDRAPSYEQYF.

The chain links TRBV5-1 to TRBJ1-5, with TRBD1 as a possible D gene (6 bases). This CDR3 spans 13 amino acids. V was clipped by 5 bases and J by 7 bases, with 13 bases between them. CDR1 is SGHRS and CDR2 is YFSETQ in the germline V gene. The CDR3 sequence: CASSPTGLQPQHF. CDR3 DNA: TGCGCCAGCAGTCCAACAGGGTTACAGCCCCAGCATTTT.

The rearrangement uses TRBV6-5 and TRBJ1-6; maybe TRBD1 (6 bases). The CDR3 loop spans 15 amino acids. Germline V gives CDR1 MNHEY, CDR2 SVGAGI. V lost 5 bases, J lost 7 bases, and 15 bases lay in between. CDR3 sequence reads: CASSRTGISNSPLHF. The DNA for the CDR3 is TGTGCCAGCAGTAGAACAGGGATATCAAATTCACCCCTCCACTTT.

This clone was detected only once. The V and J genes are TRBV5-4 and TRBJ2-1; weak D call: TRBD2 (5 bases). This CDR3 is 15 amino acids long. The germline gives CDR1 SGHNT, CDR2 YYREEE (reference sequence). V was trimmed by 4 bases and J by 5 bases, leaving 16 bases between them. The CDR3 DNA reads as TGTGCCAGCAGCCCGAGCGGACGGCTCGACAATGAGCAGTTCTTC. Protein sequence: CASSPSGRLDNEQFF.

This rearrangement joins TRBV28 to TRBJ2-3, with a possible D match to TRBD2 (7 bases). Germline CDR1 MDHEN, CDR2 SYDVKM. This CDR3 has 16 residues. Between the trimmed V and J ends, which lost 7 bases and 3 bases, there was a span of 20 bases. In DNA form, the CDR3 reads TGTGCCAGCATCCCGGCGGGGGACACAGGGACAGATACGCAGTATTTT. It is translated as CASIPAGDTGTDTQYF.

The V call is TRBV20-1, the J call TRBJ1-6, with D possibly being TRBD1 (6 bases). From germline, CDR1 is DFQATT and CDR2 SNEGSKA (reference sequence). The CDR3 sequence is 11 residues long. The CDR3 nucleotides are TGCAGCACACAGGGTAACTCACCCCTCCACTTT. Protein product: CSTQGNSPLHF.

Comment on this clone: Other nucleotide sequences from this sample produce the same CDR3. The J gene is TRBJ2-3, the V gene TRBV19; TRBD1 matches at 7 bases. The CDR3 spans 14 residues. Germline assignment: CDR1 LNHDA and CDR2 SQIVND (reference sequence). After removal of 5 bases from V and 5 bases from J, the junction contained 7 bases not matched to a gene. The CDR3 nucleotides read TGTGCCAGTAGTCTGCAGGGGGTTCAAGATACGCAGTATTTT. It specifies CASSLQGVQDTQYF. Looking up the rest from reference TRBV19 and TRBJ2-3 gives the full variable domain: DGGITQSPKYLFRKEGQNVTLSCEQNLNHDAMYWYRQDPGQGLRLIYYSQIVNDFQKGDIAEGYSVSREKKESFPLTVTSAQKNPTAFYLCASSLQGVQDTQYFGPGTRLTVL.

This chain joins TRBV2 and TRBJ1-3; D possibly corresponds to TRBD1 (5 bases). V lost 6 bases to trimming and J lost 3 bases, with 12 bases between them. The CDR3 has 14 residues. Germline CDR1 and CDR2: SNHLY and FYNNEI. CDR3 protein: CASRGGVHGNTIYF. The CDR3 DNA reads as TGTGCCAGCAGGGGAGGGGTTCATGGAAACACCATATATTTT.

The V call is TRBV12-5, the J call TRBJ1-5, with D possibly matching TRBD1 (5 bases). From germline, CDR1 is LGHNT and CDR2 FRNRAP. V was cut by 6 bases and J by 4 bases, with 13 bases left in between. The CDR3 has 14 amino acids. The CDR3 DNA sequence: TGTGCTAGTGGAGGCGGGACGGCAAATCAGCCCCAGCATTTT. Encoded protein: CASGGGTANQPQHF.

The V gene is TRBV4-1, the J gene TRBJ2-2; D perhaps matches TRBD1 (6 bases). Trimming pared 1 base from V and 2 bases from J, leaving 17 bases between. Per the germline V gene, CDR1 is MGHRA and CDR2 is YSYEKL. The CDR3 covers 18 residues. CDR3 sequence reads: CASSQVPEQGFNTGELFF. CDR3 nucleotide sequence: TGCGCCAGCAGCCAAGTCCCGGAACAGGGATTCAACACCGGGGAGCTGTTTTTT.

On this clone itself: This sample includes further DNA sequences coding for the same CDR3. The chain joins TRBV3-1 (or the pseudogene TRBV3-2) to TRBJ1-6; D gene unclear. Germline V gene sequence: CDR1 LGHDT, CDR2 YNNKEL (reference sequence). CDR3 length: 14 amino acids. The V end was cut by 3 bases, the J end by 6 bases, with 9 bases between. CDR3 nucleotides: TGTGCCAGCAGCCAGGTCGAGGGTAATTCACCCCTCCACTTT. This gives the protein CASSQVEGNSPLHF.